This T cell receptor (beta chain) derives from a study of blood T cells in healthy people across ages. Study results and limitations: Per-million-T-cell TCR beta diversity fell roughly linearly with age. Both higher diversity and more naive CD4+ cells marked long-lived donors when set against aged donors. CMV status of donors was not determined, possibly confounding expanded clonotype changes.

It was with a sample-barcoded 5' primer and a J-beta primer mix that a second PCR of roughly 7 to 12 cycles was run. Each cDNA molecule was tagged by a template-switch adaptor that had 12 random nucleotides. TCRdb redid the calling of the 5' RACE reads with MiXCR, one entry per CDR3 protein. In the table there are 1.5 million to 2 million distinct CDR3 sequences, roughly 50% of which are singletons. This clonotype was picked up many times. The antigen is undetermined. The sequence was obtained from a woman aged 40 to 49 in good health. The sequencing input was blood.

CDR3: CASSPGQANTEAFF. The CDR3 coding sequence is TGTGCCAGCAGCCCGGGACAGGCGAACACTGAAGCTTTCTTT. This chain uses TRBV7-2 with TRBJ1-1, with TRBD1 identical over 8 bases. Germline CDR1 SGHTA, CDR2 FQGNSA. This CDR3 region has 14 residues. The junction had 3 bases not matched to a gene; V was cut back by 5 bases and J by 1 base.